The rows below give T cell receptor beta chains drawn from one sample of a study of blood T cell repertoires in COVID-19. TCRdb keeps only in-frame clones here, not all; method: immunoSEQ multiplex PCR. This table has roughly 74,000 clones, almost 85% appearing once. The sequencing sample was made of peripheral blood. The receptors were gathered from a man in his 70s with acute or convalescent COVID-19. The CDR3 runs from the conserved cysteine through the conserved F or W. The order of the fields is V gene, CDR3 protein.

v_gene: TRBV3-1/TRBV3-2; CDR3aa: CASSRVTMNTEAFF
v_gene: TRBV28; CDR3aa: CASSHGLAGGYNEQFF
v_gene: TRBV5-1; CDR3aa: CASSLEGTAPGGSPLHF
v_gene: TRBV7-3; CDR3aa: CASSFSGMSSYNEQFF
v_gene: TRBV5-4; CDR3aa: CANSQQGAYEQYF
v_gene: TRBV19; CDR3aa: CASSRIGRDSYGYTF
v_gene: TRBV7-7; CDR3aa: CASSPTGDYQETQYF
v_gene: TRBV10-1; CDR3aa: CASSTGYNTEAFF
v_gene: TRBV3-1/TRBV3-2; CDR3aa: CASSPQTTRYNEQFF
v_gene: TRBV19; CDR3aa: CASSMTLKNTEAFF
v_gene: TRBV28; CDR3aa: CASSRTPMNTEAFF
v_gene: TRBV5-1; CDR3aa: CASSFGLALRNEQFF
v_gene: TRBV7-3; CDR3aa: CASSGAGQFVTQYF
v_gene: TRBV14; CDR3aa: CASSQDRQSGSPLHF
v_gene: TRBV6-5; CDR3aa: CASSSLSSTDTQYF
v_gene: TRBV7-8; CDR3aa: CASSVTGGTYEQYF
v_gene: TRBV24-1; CDR3aa: CATSDPGQGQSLQLFF
v_gene: TRBV13; CDR3aa: CASSLASGVAGELFF